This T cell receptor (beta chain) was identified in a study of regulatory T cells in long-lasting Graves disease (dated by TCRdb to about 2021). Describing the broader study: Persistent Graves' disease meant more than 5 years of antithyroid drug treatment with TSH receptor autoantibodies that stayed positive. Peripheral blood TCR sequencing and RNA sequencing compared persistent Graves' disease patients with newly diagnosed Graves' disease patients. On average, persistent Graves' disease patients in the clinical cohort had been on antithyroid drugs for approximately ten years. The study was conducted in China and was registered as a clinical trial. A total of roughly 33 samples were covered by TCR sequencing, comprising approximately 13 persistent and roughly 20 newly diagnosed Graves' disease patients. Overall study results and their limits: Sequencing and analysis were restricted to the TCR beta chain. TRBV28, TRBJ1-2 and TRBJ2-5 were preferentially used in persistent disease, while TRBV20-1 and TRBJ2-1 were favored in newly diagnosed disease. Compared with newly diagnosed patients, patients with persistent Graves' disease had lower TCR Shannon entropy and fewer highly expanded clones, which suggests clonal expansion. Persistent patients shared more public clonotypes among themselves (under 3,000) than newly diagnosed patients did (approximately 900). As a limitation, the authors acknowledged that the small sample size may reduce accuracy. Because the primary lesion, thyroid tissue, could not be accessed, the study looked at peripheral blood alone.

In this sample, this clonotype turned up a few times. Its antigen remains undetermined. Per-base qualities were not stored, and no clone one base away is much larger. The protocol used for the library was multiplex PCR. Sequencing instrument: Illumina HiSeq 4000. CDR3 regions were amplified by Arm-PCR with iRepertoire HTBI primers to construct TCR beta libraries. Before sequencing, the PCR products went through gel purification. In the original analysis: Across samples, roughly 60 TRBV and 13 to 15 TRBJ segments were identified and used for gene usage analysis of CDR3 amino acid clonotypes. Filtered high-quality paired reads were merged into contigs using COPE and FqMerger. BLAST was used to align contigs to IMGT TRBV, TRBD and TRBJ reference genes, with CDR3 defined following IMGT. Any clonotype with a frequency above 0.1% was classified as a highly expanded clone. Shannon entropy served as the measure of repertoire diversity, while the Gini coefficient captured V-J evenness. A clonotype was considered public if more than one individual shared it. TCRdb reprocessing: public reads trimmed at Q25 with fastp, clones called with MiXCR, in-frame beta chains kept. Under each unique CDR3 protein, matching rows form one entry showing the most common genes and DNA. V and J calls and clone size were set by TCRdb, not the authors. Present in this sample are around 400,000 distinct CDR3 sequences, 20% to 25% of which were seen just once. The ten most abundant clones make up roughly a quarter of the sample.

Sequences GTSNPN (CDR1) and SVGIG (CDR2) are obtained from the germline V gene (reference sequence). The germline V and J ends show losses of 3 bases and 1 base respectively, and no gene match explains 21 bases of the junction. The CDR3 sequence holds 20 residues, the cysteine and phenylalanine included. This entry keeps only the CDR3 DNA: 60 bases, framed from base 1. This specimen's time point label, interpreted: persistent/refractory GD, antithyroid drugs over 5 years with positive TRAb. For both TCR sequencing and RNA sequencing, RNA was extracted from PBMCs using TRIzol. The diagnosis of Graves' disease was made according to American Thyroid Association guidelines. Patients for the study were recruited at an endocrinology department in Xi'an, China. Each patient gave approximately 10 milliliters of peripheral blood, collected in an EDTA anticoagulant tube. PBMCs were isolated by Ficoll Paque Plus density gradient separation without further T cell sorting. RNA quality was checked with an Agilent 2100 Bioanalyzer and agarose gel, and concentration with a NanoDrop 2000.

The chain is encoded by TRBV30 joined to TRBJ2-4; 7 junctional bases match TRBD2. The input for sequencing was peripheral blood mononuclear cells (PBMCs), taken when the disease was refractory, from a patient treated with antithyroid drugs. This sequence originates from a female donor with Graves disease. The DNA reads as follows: TGTGCCTGGAGCGCCGGGAGGAGGGGAGGGTTGCTTAGGGCCAAAAACATTCAGTACTTC. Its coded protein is CAWSAGRRGGLLRAKNIQYF.